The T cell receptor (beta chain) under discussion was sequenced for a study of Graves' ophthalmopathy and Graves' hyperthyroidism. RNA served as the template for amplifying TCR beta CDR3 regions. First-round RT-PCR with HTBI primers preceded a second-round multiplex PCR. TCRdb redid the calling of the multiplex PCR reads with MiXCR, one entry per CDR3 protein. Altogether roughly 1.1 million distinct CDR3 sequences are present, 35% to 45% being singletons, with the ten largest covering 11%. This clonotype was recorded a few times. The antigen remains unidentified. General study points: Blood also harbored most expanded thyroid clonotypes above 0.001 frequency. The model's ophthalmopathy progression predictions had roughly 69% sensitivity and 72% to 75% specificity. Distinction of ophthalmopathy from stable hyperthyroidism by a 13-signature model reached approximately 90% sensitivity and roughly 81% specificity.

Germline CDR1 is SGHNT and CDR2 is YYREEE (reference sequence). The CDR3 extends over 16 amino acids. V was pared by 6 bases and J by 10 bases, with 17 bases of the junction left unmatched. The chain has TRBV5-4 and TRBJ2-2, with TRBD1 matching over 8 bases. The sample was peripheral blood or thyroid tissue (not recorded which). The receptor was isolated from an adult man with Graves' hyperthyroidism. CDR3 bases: TGTGCCAGCACCGTGACCAGGGGGCGAGGTCCCGAGGAGCTGTTTTTT. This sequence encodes CASTVTRGRGPEELFF. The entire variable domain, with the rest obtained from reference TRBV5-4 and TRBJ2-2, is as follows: ETGVTQSPTHLIKTRGQQVTLRCSSQSGHNTVSWYQQALGQGPQFIFQYYREEENGRGNFPPRFSGLQFPNYSSELNVNALELDDSALYLCASTVTRGRGPEELFFGEGSRLTVL.